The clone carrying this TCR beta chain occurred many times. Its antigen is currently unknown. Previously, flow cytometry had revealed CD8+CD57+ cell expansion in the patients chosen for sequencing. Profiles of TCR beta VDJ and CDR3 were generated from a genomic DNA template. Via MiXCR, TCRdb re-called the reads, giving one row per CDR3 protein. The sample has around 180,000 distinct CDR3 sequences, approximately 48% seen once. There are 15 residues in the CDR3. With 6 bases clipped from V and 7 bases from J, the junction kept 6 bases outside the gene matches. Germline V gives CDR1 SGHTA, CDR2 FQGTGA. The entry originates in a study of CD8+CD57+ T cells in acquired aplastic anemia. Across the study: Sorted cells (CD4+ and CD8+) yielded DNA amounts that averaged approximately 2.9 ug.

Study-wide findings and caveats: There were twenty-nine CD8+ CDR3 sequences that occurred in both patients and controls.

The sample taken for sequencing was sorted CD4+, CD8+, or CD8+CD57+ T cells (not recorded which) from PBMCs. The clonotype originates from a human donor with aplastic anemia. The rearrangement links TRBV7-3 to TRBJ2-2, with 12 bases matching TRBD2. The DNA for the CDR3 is TGTGCCAGCAGACCTAGCGGGGGGGCCGGCGGGGAGCTGTTTTTT. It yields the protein CASRPSGGAGGELFF.